The rows below give T cell receptor beta chains drawn from one sample of a study of cytomegalovirus exposure and HLA in healthy donors. This table comes from immunoSEQ multiplex PCR, and its TCRdb copy is limited to in-frame clones, with some not included. The sample has 150,000 to 200,000 clones, 81% seen once. The source material was PBMCs. These receptor sequences come from a woman between 18 and 29 years old in good health and CMV-seropositive. Each CDR3 is given with its conserved first and last residue. D genes are given only for firm matches. Clone size is not always given. Where it is, it says once, few, many or a class for expanded clones.

D gene: NA; V gene: TRBV4-1; J gene: TRBJ1-2; clone size: NA; CDR3 protein: CASSQTLLGVGYGYTF; CDR3 DNA: TGCGCCAGCAGCCAAACACTCCTAGGGGTTGGCTATGGCTACACCTTC
D gene: NA; V gene: TRBV6-5; J gene: TRBJ1-1; clone size: NA; CDR3 protein: CASSYSRRNTEAFF; CDR3 DNA: TGTGCCAGCAGTTACTCGCGGAGGAACACTGAAGCTTTCTTT
D gene: NA; V gene: TRBV6-5; J gene: TRBJ1-2; clone size: NA; CDR3 protein: CASSSGYGYTF; CDR3 DNA: TGTGCCAGCAGTTCGGGCTATGGCTACACCTTC
D gene: NA; V gene: TRBV28; J gene: TRBJ1-4; clone size: NA; CDR3 protein: CASQTREATNEKLFF; CDR3 DNA: TGTGCCAGCCAGACGAGGGAAGCAACTAATGAAAAACTGTTTTTT
D gene: TRBD1; V gene: TRBV6-5; J gene: TRBJ1-1; clone size: few; CDR3 protein: CASRWTGNTEAFF; CDR3 DNA: TGTGCCAGCAGATGGACAGGGAACACTGAAGCTTTCTTT
D gene: NA; V gene: TRBV6-5; J gene: TRBJ1-6; clone size: NA; CDR3 protein: CASSYSRQAVNTLHF; CDR3 DNA: TGTGCCAGCAGTTACTCACGGCAGGCCGTCAATACCCTCCACTTT
D gene: NA; V gene: TRBV6-5; J gene: TRBJ1-2; clone size: NA; CDR3 protein: CASRDSGIGYTF; CDR3 DNA: TGTGCCAGCAGGGACTCGGGAATCGGCTACACCTTC
D gene: TRBD1; V gene: TRBV11-2; J gene: TRBJ1-2; clone size: NA; CDR3 protein: CASSLGGTGKYYGYTF; CDR3 DNA: TGTGCCAGCAGCTTAGGCGGGACAGGGAAATACTATGGCTACACCTTC
D gene: NA; V gene: TRBV18; J gene: TRBJ1-1; clone size: NA; CDR3 protein: CASSAAGLWVNTEAFF; CDR3 DNA: TGTGCCAGCTCCGCGGCAGGGCTTTGGGTGAACACTGAAGCTTTCTTT
D gene: NA; V gene: TRBV7-9; J gene: TRBJ2-1; clone size: NA; CDR3 protein: CASTTLEGYNEQFF; CDR3 DNA: TGTGCCAGCACCACGTTGGAGGGTTACAATGAGCAGTTCTTC
D gene: TRBD2; V gene: TRBV29-1; J gene: TRBJ2-1; clone size: once; CDR3 protein: CSVAGLETYNEQFF; CDR3 DNA: TGCAGCGTGGCGGGACTAGAGACCTACAATGAGCAGTTCTTC
D gene: NA; V gene: TRBV18; J gene: TRBJ1-6; clone size: NA; CDR3 protein: CASSRSGKDNSPLHF; CDR3 DNA: TGTGCCAGCTCACGTTCAGGGAAGGATAATTCACCCCTCCACTTT
D gene: TRBD2; V gene: TRBV4-3; J gene: TRBJ2-3; clone size: NA; CDR3 protein: CASSLVAGALTDTQYF; CDR3 DNA: TGCGCCAGCAGCCTTGTAGCGGGGGCCCTCACAGATACGCAGTATTTT
D gene: NA; V gene: TRBV2; J gene: TRBJ1-6; clone size: NA; CDR3 protein: CASSGMRNNSPLHF; CDR3 DNA: TGTGCCAGCAGTGGAATGAGGAATAATTCACCCCTCCACTTT
D gene: NA; V gene: TRBV11-2; J gene: TRBJ1-4; clone size: once; CDR3 protein: CASARTVTNEKLFF; CDR3 DNA: TGTGCCAGCGCTAGGACAGTTACTAATGAAAAACTGTTTTTT
D gene: NA; V gene: TRBV6-1; J gene: TRBJ2-7; clone size: NA; CDR3 protein: CASSEGVAGSSYEQYF; CDR3 DNA: TGTGCCAGCAGTGAAGGGGTGGCGGGTAGCTCCTACGAGCAGTACTTC
D gene: NA; V gene: TRBV4-2; J gene: TRBJ2-4; clone size: NA; CDR3 protein: CASSQELLSPVCENSQYF; CDR3 DNA: TGTGCCAGCAGCCAAGAGCTTTTGTCCCCGGTATGTGAAAACAGTCAGTACTTC
D gene: NA; V gene: TRBV7-9; J gene: TRBJ1-1; clone size: NA; CDR3 protein: CASSFGSQGLAFF; CDR3 DNA: TGTGCCAGCAGCTTTGGGTCCCAGGGTTTGGCTTTCTTT
D gene: NA; V gene: TRBV5-4; J gene: TRBJ1-6; clone size: NA; CDR3 protein: CASSLLPGSSYNSPLHF; CDR3 DNA: TGTGCCAGCAGCTTGCTACCGGGGAGCTCCTATAATTCACCCCTCCACTTT
D gene: TRBD1; V gene: TRBV5-5; J gene: TRBJ1-4; clone size: once; CDR3 protein: CASSFLQGVANEKLFF; CDR3 DNA: TGTGCCAGCAGCTTTCTCCAGGGGGTAGCTAATGAAAAACTGTTTTTT
D gene: NA; V gene: TRBV5-1; J gene: TRBJ2-7; clone size: NA; CDR3 protein: CASSLGHPGDEQYF; CDR3 DNA: TGCGCCAGCAGCTTGGGGCACCCCGGGGACGAGCAGTACTTC
D gene: NA; V gene: TRBV28; J gene: TRBJ2-7; clone size: NA; CDR3 protein: CASSLLRVSSYEQYF; CDR3 DNA: TGTGCCAGCAGTTTGCTCAGGGTCAGCTCCTACGAGCAGTACTTC
D gene: TRBD1; V gene: TRBV6-5; J gene: TRBJ1-1; clone size: NA; CDR3 protein: CASRTDRGLTEAFF; CDR3 DNA: TGTGCCAGCAGGACCGACAGGGGGCTCACTGAAGCTTTCTTT
D gene: NA; V gene: TRBV19; J gene: TRBJ2-5; clone size: NA; CDR3 protein: CASSVDSQETQYF; CDR3 DNA: TGTGCCAGTAGTGTCGACAGCCAAGAGACCCAGTACTTC
D gene: NA; V gene: TRBV5-1; J gene: TRBJ2-5; clone size: NA; CDR3 protein: CASSFRQQETQYF; CDR3 DNA: TGCGCCAGCAGCTTCAGACAGCAAGAGACCCAGTACTTC
D gene: TRBD1; V gene: TRBV4-1; J gene: TRBJ2-4; clone size: NA; CDR3 protein: CASSPGTGLGIQYF; CDR3 DNA: TGCGCCAGCAGCCCAGGGACAGGGCTAGGCATTCAGTACTTC
D gene: NA; V gene: TRBV5-1; J gene: TRBJ2-5; clone size: NA; CDR3 protein: CASSPEFEEQYF; CDR3 DNA: TGCGCCAGCAGCCCGGAGTTTGAAGAGCAGTACTTC
D gene: TRBD1; V gene: TRBV6-1; J gene: TRBJ2-7; clone size: once; CDR3 protein: CASKNRGWGEQYF; CDR3 DNA: TGTGCCAGCAAGAACAGGGGCTGGGGGGAGCAGTACTTC
D gene: NA; V gene: TRBV27; J gene: TRBJ1-6; clone size: NA; CDR3 protein: CASSSGERSSYNSPLHF; CDR3 DNA: TGTGCCAGCAGTAGCGGTGAGCGGAGCTCCTATAATTCACCCCTCCACTTT
D gene: NA; V gene: TRBV6-1; J gene: TRBJ1-5; clone size: NA; CDR3 protein: CASGVVGNQPQHF; CDR3 DNA: TGTGCCAGCGGAGTGGTCGGTAACCAGCCCCAGCATTTT
D gene: TRBD1; V gene: TRBV7-6; J gene: TRBJ1-1; clone size: NA; CDR3 protein: CASSFSRTGRANTEAFF; CDR3 DNA: TGTGCCAGCAGCTTCTCCAGGACAGGACGGGCGAACACTGAAGCTTTCTTT
D gene: TRBD2; V gene: TRBV7-3; J gene: TRBJ2-1; clone size: NA; CDR3 protein: CASSLGTSGGNEQFF; CDR3 DNA: TGTGCCAGCAGCTTAGGCACTAGCGGGGGGAATGAGCAGTTCTTC
D gene: NA; V gene: TRBV11-1; J gene: TRBJ1-2; clone size: NA; CDR3 protein: CASSFSRTGSYGYTF; CDR3 DNA: TGTGCCAGCAGCTTCTCCAGGACTGGAAGCTATGGCTACACCTTC
D gene: TRBD2; V gene: TRBV2; J gene: TRBJ2-6; clone size: once; CDR3 protein: CASGLAGSGANGLTF; CDR3 DNA: TGTGCCAGCGGACTAGCAGGCTCTGGGGCCAACGGCCTGACTTTC
D gene: NA; V gene: TRBV2; J gene: TRBJ2-1; clone size: once; CDR3 protein: CASSVRPQGYDEQFF; CDR3 DNA: TGTGCCAGCAGTGTCCGTCCGCAGGGGTACGATGAGCAGTTCTTC